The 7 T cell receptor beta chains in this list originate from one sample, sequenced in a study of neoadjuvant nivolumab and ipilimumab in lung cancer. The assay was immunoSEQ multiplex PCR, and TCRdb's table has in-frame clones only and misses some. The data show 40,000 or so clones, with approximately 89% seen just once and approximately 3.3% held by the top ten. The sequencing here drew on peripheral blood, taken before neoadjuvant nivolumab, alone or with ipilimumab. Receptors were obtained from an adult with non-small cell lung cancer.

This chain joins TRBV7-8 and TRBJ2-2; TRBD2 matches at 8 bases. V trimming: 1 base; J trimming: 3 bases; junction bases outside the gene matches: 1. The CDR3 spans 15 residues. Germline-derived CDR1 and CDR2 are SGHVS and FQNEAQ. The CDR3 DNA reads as TGTGCCAGCAGCTTAGTCGGGGGGGACACCGGGGAGCTGTTTTTT. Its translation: CASSLVGGDTGELFF.

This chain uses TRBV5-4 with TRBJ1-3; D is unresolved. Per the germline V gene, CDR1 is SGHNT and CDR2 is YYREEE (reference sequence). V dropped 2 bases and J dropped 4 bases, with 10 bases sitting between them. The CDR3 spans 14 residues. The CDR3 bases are TGTGCCAGCAGCTTTCTGTCGTCCGGAAACACCATATATTTT. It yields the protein CASSFLSSGNTIYF.

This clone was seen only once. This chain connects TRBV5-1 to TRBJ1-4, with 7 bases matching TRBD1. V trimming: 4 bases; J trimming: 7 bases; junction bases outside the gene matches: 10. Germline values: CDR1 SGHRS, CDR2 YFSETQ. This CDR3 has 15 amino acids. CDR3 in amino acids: CASSVTGTVVEKLFF. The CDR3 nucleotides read TGCGCCAGCAGCGTAACCGGGACAGTTGTTGAAAAACTGTTTTTT.

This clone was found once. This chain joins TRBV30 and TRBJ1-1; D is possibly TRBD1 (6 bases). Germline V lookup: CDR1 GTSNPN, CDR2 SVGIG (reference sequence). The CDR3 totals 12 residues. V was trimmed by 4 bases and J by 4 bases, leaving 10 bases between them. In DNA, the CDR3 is TGTGCCTGGAATGGACAGAGCACTGAAGCTTTCTTT. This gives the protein CAWNGQSTEAFF.

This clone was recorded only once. In DNA form, the CDR3 reads TGTGCCAGCACCGACCTCAGAGGGGGCATTGGTCAGCCCCAGCATTTT. Its translation is CASTDLRGGIGQPQHF. The V and J genes are TRBV2 and TRBJ1-5, with 7 bases matching TRBD1. The CDR3 is 16 amino acids. The V gene end was trimmed by 7 bases and the J gene end by 6 bases; junction bases not matched to a gene: 15. Per germline, CDR1 SNHLY and CDR2 FYNNEI.

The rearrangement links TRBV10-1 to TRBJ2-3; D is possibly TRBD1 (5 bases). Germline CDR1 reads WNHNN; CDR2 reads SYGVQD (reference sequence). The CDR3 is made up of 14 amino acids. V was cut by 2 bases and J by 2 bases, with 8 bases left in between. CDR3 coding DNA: TGCGCCAGCAGTGAGGCAGGGATCACAGATACGCAGTATTTT. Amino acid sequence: CASSEAGITDTQYF.

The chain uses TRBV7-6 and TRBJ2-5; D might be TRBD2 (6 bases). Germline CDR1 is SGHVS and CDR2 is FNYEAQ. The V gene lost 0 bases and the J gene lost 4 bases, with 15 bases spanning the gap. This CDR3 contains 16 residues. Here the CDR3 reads CASSLALGGSGETQYF. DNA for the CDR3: TGTGCCAGCAGCTTAGCGCTAGGAGGGTCCGGAGAGACCCAGTACTTC.